This TCR beta chain is drawn from a study of post-analysis software for immune sequencing data. Trimming took 0 bases from V and 9 from J, leaving 7 bases between them. CDR3 length: 12 amino acids. Per the germline V gene, CDR1 is SGHRS and CDR2 is YFSETQ. Points on this clonotype: Its matching antigen is unknown.

Sequencing libraries made from TCR beta cDNA carried unique molecular identifiers. Between 1 and 10 million T cells gave rise to some 520,000 cDNA molecules. TCRdb fed the PCR reads into MiXCR, producing one record per CDR3 protein. Of about 620,000 distinct CDR3 sequences listed, around 40% are singletons. Points from the study as a whole: In patients, TRBV5-6, TRBV5-1 and TRBV20-1 belonged to four or five TRBV segments found more frequently than in controls.

The chain employs TRBV5-1 and TRBJ2-1; unclear D gene. The clonotype was recovered from a girl aged 5-17 years with multiple sclerosis. The sample was blood. The CDR3 protein is CASSLAHTEQFF. The CDR3, as DNA: TGCGCCAGCAGCTTGGCTCACACTGAGCAGTTCTTC.